The rows below give T cell receptor beta chains drawn from one sample of a study of T cells after posttransplantation cyclophosphamide. The repertoire was sequenced with immunoSEQ multiplex PCR; TCRdb's copy has only in-frame clones and lacks some. The profile shows around 15,000 clones, around 80% of them singletons. Material: PBMCs, obtained nearly 450 days after allogeneic stem cell transplant with calcineurin inhibitor and methotrexate. These receptor sequences come from a male patient in his 30s who received an allogeneic stem cell transplant from an unrelated donor, was CMV-positive, and had acute and chronic GVHD. The T cells may partly be graft donor cells. CDR3s include the opening cysteine and the closing phenylalanine or tryptophan. The D gene is left open where the match is weak. Size is stated for part of the rows, as once, few or many counts, or as a class when the clone is expanded.

j_gene	abundance	v_gene	d_gene	CDR3nt	CDR3aa
TRBJ1-1	once	TRBV7-3	-	TGTGCCAGCAGCTTAATCGGGGGGGAAACTGAAGCTTTCTTT	CASSLIGGETEAFF
TRBJ2-3	-	TRBV20-1	-	TGCAGTCCGCGAACAGATACGCAGTATTTT	CSPRTDTQYF
TRBJ2-1	-	TRBV7-9	TRBD2	TGTGCCAGCAGCTTAGTCACTAGCGGGGGGTACCAAAATGAGCAGTTCTTC	CASSLVTSGGYQNEQFF
TRBJ2-3	-	TRBV5-1	-	TGCGCCAGCAGCTTGGAAGACAGAACTAGCACAGATACGCAGTATTTT	CASSLEDRTSTDTQYF
TRBJ2-3	-	TRBV7-8	-	TGTGCCAGCAGCTCCATACAGAATGCAGATACGCAGTATTTT	CASSSIQNADTQYF
TRBJ2-7	-	TRBV5-6	TRBD1	TGTGCCAGCAGCGCGGGACAGGGTTTGGCCAGGTACGAGCAGTACTTC	CASSAGQGLARYEQYF
TRBJ2-7	-	TRBV30	-	TGTGCCTGGAGGCCGCCCCAGGGTTGGGGTCGCTACGAGCAGTACTTC	CAWRPPQGWGRYEQYF
TRBJ2-7	-	TRBV10-3	TRBD2	TGTGCCATCAGGGGGACTAGCGGGTCCTACGAGCAGTACTTC	CAIRGTSGSYEQYF
TRBJ2-1	-	TRBV6-1	TRBD2	TGTGCCAGCAGTGAAGGGGAACTAGCGGGATACGAGCAGTTCTTC	CASSEGELAGYEQFF
TRBJ1-1	-	TRBV9	TRBD1	TGTGCCACCGCCGCAGGGGGGAACACTGAAGCTTTCTTT	CATAAGGNTEAFF
TRBJ2-3	-	TRBV4-2	TRBD2	TGTGCCAGCAGCCAAGAATGGGGACTAGCGATCACAGATACGCAGTATTTT	CASSQEWGLAITDTQYF
TRBJ1-4	-	TRBV27	-	TGTGCCAGCAGACAGCAGACAGCTCCGAATGAAAAACTGTTTTTT	CASRQQTAPNEKLFF
TRBJ1-6	-	TRBV5-1	TRBD1	TGCGCCAGCAGTCGCCAAATGGGACAGGGGAGTTCACCCCTCCACTTT	CASSRQMGQGSSPLHF
TRBJ1-3	-	TRBV9	-	TGTGCCAGCAGCGTAGAAGGGGACTCTGGAAACACCATATATTTT	CASSVEGDSGNTIYF
TRBJ2-1	-	TRBV2	TRBD2	TGTGCCAGCAGCATGTCACTGAGGACTAGCGGGGGGTACAATGAGCAGTTCTTC	CASSMSLRTSGGYNEQFF
TRBJ2-7	-	TRBV27	-	TGTGCCAGCAGTTCTGCAAGAGGCTCCTACGAGCAGTACTTC	CASSSARGSYEQYF
TRBJ1-1	-	TRBV6-1	TRBD1	TGTGCCAGCAGTTGGACAGGGGACACTGAAGCTTTCTTT	CASSWTGDTEAFF
TRBJ1-6	few	TRBV7-9	-	TGTGCCAGCAGCTTAGAGGGGCTAAGCTCCTATAATTCACCCCTCCACTTT	CASSLEGLSSYNSPLHF
TRBJ2-2	-	TRBV9	TRBD2	TGTGCCGGCAGCGATAGCGGGCCAAGGCCCGGGGAGCTGTTTTTT	CAGSDSGPRPGELFF
TRBJ1-5	few	TRBV5-4	TRBD1	TGTGCCAGCAGCTCAGGACAGGGTGATCAGCCCCAGCATTTT	CASSSGQGDQPQHF
TRBJ2-5	once	TRBV4-3	-	TGCGCCAGCAGCGCGGGGCAGCAGGTTGCGGAGACCCAGTACTTC	CASSAGQQVAETQYF
TRBJ1-1	few	TRBV11-3	-	TGTGCCAGCAGCTTAGGCCAGGGTGGAGCTTTCTTT	CASSLGQGGAFF
TRBJ1-3	once	TRBV30	-	TGTGCCTGGAGTGTAACGAGCTCTGGAAACACCATATATTTT	CAWSVTSSGNTIYF
TRBJ1-1	-	TRBV27	-	TGTGCCAGCAGTTTACGGGGACACTTGAACACTGAAGCTTTCTTT	CASSLRGHLNTEAFF
TRBJ1-3	few	TRBV10-3	TRBD1	TGTGCCATCAGTGGACAGGGCTCTATGATGGGCTCTGGAAACACCATATATTTT	CAISGQGSMMGSGNTIYF
TRBJ1-5	-	TRBV7-9	-	TGTGCCAGCAGCTTAGACAGGGTGCATCAGCCCCAGCATTTT	CASSLDRVHQPQHF
TRBJ1-1	-	TRBV19	TRBD1	TGTGCCAGTATCCGGGGGCAGGGGGAAACTGAAGCTTTCTTT	CASIRGQGETEAFF
TRBJ2-3	-	TRBV4-3	TRBD2	TGCGCCAGCAGCCAAGGGGCGGGAGGGTATAGCACAGATACGCAGTATTTT	CASSQGAGGYSTDTQYF
TRBJ2-3	-	TRBV14	-	TGTGCCAGCAGCCAAGTCGGTAGCCGGGGTTCAGATACGCAGTATTTT	CASSQVGSRGSDTQYF
TRBJ2-7	-	TRBV6-5	-	TGTGCCAGCAGAAGGGGGGGAGCTGGCGAGCAGTACTTC	CASRRGGAGEQYF
TRBJ2-1	-	TRBV5-4	TRBD2	TGTGCCAGCAGCTTGGGACTAGCGGGAGATGAGCAGTTCTTC	CASSLGLAGDEQFF
TRBJ2-1	-	TRBV14	TRBD2	TGTGCCAGCGGATTTACTAGCGGGGGTGGTCCCGCTGAGCAGTTCTTC	CASGFTSGGGPAEQFF
TRBJ1-4	-	TRBV4-1	-	TGCGCCGGAAGCGGGGGAATTGGTGAAAAACTGTTTTTT	CAGSGGIGEKLFF
TRBJ1-2	-	TRBV10-3	TRBD1	TGTGCCATCAGTCCACATCCGGGACAGGAAAAGGGGAACTATGGCTACACCTTC	CAISPHPGQEKGNYGYTF
TRBJ2-1	-	TRBV5-5	TRBD1	TGTGCCAGCAGCTTCTTACAGGGGGTTTACAATGAGCAGTTCTTC	CASSFLQGVYNEQFF
TRBJ2-5	-	TRBV7-9	-	TGTGCCAGCAGCTTAGCTCTAGAGACCCAGTACTTC	CASSLALETQYF
TRBJ2-3	once	TRBV19	TRBD2	TGTGCCAGTAGTCCGGGACTACTCACAGATACGCAGTATTTT	CASSPGLLTDTQYF
TRBJ2-1	-	TRBV7-2	-	TGTGCCAGCAGCACACGGTCTAGCGCTTACAATGAGCAGTTCTTC	CASSTRSSAYNEQFF
TRBJ1-1	-	TRBV4-1	-	TGCGCCAGCAGCCAAGCGGAGATGGAAGCTTTCTTT	CASSQAEMEAFF
TRBJ2-3	-	TRBV27	-	TGTGCCAGCAGTTCGCGCTCCTCGGTGGATACGCAGTATTTT	CASSSRSSVDTQYF